These 25 T cell receptor beta chains were all obtained from the same sample, sequenced in a study of blood T cell repertoires in COVID-19. TCRdb's table, derived via immunoSEQ multiplex PCR, lists solely in-frame clones and lacks some. The sample yields around 280,000 clones, about 82% seen once. What was sequenced was peripheral blood. All receptors derive from a woman in her fifties or sixties with active or convalescent COVID-19.

In regard to this clone: At one end, the junction sequence differs from germline, possibly due to a read error. The CDR3 bases are TGTGCCTGGAGTGTATCGGCTAGCGGGAGGGCCGGTTTT. It specifies CAWSVSASGRAGF. V and J are TRBV30 and TRBJ2-3; 12 positions agree with TRBD2. Germline V gene sequence: CDR1 GTSNPN, CDR2 SVGIG (reference sequence). The CDR3 sequence is 13 residues long.

The chain links TRBV21-1 to TRBJ2-7; the D call in the table, TRBD1, was not verified against the DNA. TRBV21-1 is listed as a pseudogene. This CDR3 contains 15 residues. The CDR3 loop is CASSRRDRGLNEQYF. CDR3 DNA: TGTGCCAGCAGCCGCCGGGACAGGGGGCTAAACGAGCAGTACTTC.

The CDR3 nucleotides are TGTGCCAGTGCCCCCGCTAGCGGGGCCGTCCCCCACACCGGGGAGCTGTTTTTT. Its translation is CASAPASGAVPHTGELFF. This chain uses TRBV19 with TRBJ2-2; 9 bases align to TRBD2. The ends lost 8 bases at V and 3 bases at J; junction bases unmatched: 16. CDR1 and CDR2 (germline): LNHDA, SQIVND (reference sequence). The CDR3 contains 18 residues.

The chain uses TRBV4-1 and TRBJ1-1, with a possible D match to TRBD1 (5 bases). V was pared by 8 bases and J by 1 base, with 17 bases between. The CDR3 sequence is 15 residues long. Germline CDR1 is MGHRA and CDR2 is YSYEKL. Here the CDR3 reads CASRYQPRENTEAFF. The DNA of the CDR3 is TGCGCCAGCCGCTATCAGCCCAGGGAGAACACTGAAGCTTTCTTT.

The chain is built from TRBV6-5 and TRBJ1-1; possibly TRBD1 for D (5 bases). CDR3 size: 13 residues. In germline, CDR1 is MNHEY, CDR2 SVGAGI. V was shortened by 0 bases and J by 6 bases, with 8 bases between the two germline ends. The CDR3, as DNA: TGTGCCAGCAGTTACTCGATAGGGGCTGAAGCTTTCTTT. Protein: CASSYSIGAEAFF.

CDR3 loop: CASSKGLAGSSRGKNIQYF. CDR3 DNA: TGTGCCAGCAGCAAAGGACTAGCGGGTTCCTCCAGGGGCAAAAACATTCAGTACTTC. The chain carries TRBV7-9 and TRBJ2-4; TRBD2 agrees at 11 bases. The germline CDR1 and CDR2 sequences are SEHNR and FQNEAQ (reference sequence). Trimming took 5 bases from V and 3 from J; bases not matched to a gene: 15. The CDR3 contains 19 residues.

This sequence joins TRBV3-1 (or the pseudogene TRBV3-2) and TRBJ2-1; the D gene is possibly TRBD1 (6 bases). The CDR3 has 16 amino acids. Germline lookup yields CDR1 LGHDT and CDR2 YNNKEL (reference sequence). The V gene lost 4 bases and the J gene lost 2 bases, with 15 bases spanning the gap. CDR3 region: CASSPALAGAYNEQFF. As DNA, the CDR3 is TGTGCCAGCAGCCCAGCTCTAGCAGGGGCCTACAATGAGCAGTTCTTC.

The table lists this clone with a few counts. V usage is TRBV28 and J usage is TRBJ2-7; a weak D match, TRBD1 (5 bases). CDR3 length equals 15 residues. Germline V CDR1 and CDR2: MDHEN, SYDVKM. V was clipped by 4 bases and J by 2 bases, with 15 bases between them. As DNA, the CDR3 is TGTGCCAGCAGTTATTTGACCCTCAGGGCCTACGAGCAGTACTTC. Residues: CASSYLTLRAYEQYF.

The rearrangement uses TRBV11-2 and TRBJ1-1; TRBD1 agrees at 7 bases. Germline V CDR1 and CDR2: SGHAT, FQNNGV. V trimming: 2 bases; J trimming: 2 bases; junction bases outside the gene matches: 2. This CDR3 comprises 14 residues. The CDR3 protein is CASSLKGGNTEAFF. The CDR3 DNA sequence: TGTGCCAGCAGCTTAAAAGGGGGCAACACTGAAGCTTTCTTT.

In nucleotides, the CDR3 is TGTGCCAGCAGCGCTCACACTAGCAGGACCCCTTACGAGCAGTACTTC. It specifies CASSAHTSRTPYEQYF. The chain has TRBV28 and TRBJ2-7; tentatively, D is TRBD2 (6 bases). CDR3 length: 16 residues. Germline CDR1 MDHEN, CDR2 SYDVKM. Trimming took off 6 bases at V and 4 bases at J, with 22 bases between the two ends.

The chain combines TRBV5-1 with TRBJ1-1; D unresolved. With 5 bases removed from V and 4 bases from J, the gap between germline ends came to 21 bases. CDR1 and CDR2 (germline): SGHRS, YFSETQ. This CDR3 is 16 amino acids long. The CDR3 loop is CASRSAYRGSFTEAFF. The CDR3 DNA reads as TGCGCCAGCAGAAGCGCGTATCGTGGGTCGTTCACTGAAGCTTTCTTT.

In its sample, this clone was seen once. J is TRBJ2-1 and V is TRBV14; TRBD1 might be the D (5 bases). The CDR3 length is 16 residues. Deletions cut 1 base from V and 1 base from J, with 11 bases between. From germline, CDR1 is SGHDN and CDR2 FVKESK. The CDR3 loop is CASSQGGRGSYNEQFF. CDR3 bases: TGTGCCAGCAGCCAAGGCGGTAGGGGATCCTACAATGAGCAGTTCTTC.

CDR3 DNA sequence: TGTGCCAGCAGTAGACAGGCGATGAACACTGAAGCTTTCTTT. Protein product: CASSRQAMNTEAFF. This sequence joins TRBV6-5 and TRBJ1-1, with a possible D match to TRBD1 (6 bases). This CDR3 is 14 amino acids long. Trimming took off 5 bases at V and 0 bases at J, with 10 bases between the two ends. CDR1 is MNHEY and CDR2 is SVGAGI in the germline V gene.

The chain is built from TRBV4-1 and TRBJ2-1; 9 bases align to TRBD2. The CDR3 sequence is 18 residues long. The trim removed 0 bases at V and 2 bases at J, leaving 8 bases unmatched. Germline V gives CDR1 MGHRA, CDR2 YSYEKL. CDR3 sequence reads: CASSQEKEAGGPYNEQFF. CDR3 DNA: TGCGCCAGCAGCCAAGAGAAAGAGGCGGGAGGGCCCTACAATGAGCAGTTCTTC.

V is TRBV9 and J is TRBJ2-2; D possibly corresponds to TRBD1 (6 bases). V shed 0 bases and J shed 4 bases, with 13 bases lying between them. Germline values: CDR1 SGDLS, CDR2 YYNGEE. This CDR3 comprises 16 residues. CDR3 in amino acids: CASSVDAGVTTGELFF. CDR3 DNA: TGTGCCAGCAGCGTAGACGCAGGGGTGACCACCGGGGAGCTGTTTTTT.

This clone was detected once. CDR3 sequence (DNA): TGTGCCAGCAGTTACTCACTAGCGGGATATTCCTACAATGAGCAGTTCTTC. It codes for CASSYSLAGYSYNEQFF. The gene calls are TRBV6-2 or TRBV6-3 and TRBJ2-1, with 10 positions matching TRBD2. Trimming removed 0 bases from V and 1 base from J; junction bases left unmatched: 3. Germline loops: CDR1 MNHEY, CDR2 SVGEGT. This CDR3 comprises 17 residues.

V gene TRBV19 combines with J gene TRBJ1-2, with TRBD1 identical over 10 bases. The CDR3 is 13 residues long. The V gene's germline CDR1 is LNHDA and CDR2 SQIVND (reference sequence). V lost 9 bases, J lost 6 bases, and 7 bases stayed unmatched. This CDR3 reads CASRDRGIDGYTF. For the CDR3, the DNA is TGTGCCAGCAGGGACAGGGGTATCGATGGCTACACCTTC.

The chain carries TRBV6-1 and TRBJ1-6; tentatively, D is TRBD1 (5 bases). Between the trimmed V and J ends, which lost 0 bases and 9 bases, there was a span of 18 bases. The CDR3 runs to 17 residues. CDR1 is MNHNS and CDR2 is SASEGT in the germline V gene. The DNA for the CDR3 is TGTGCCAGCAGTGAAGCAGGCGGGACGGCGTATGGTTCACCCCTCCACTTT. This codes for CASSEAGGTAYGSPLHF.

This chain uses TRBV3-1 (or the pseudogene TRBV3-2) with TRBJ2-6; a possible D gene is TRBD2 (5 bases). Trimming left V 1 base short and J 1 base short, with 8 bases between. The CDR3 runs 16 residues. Germline loops: CDR1 LGHDT, CDR2 YNNKEL (reference sequence). The CDR3 here is CASSQVWTSGANVLTF. CDR3 coding DNA: TGTGCCAGCAGCCAAGTATGGACTTCTGGGGCCAACGTCCTGACTTTC.

This rearrangement joins TRBV28 to TRBJ2-7; the match to TRBD2 covers 7 bases. The CDR3 consists of 16 residues. The junction had 14 bases not matched to a gene; V was cut back by 5 bases and J by 4 bases. The V gene's germline CDR1 is MDHEN and CDR2 SYDVKM. DNA of the CDR3: TGTGCCAGCAGTCAGACATCTAGCGGAGCTAATTACGAGCAGTACTTC. It yields the protein CASSQTSSGANYEQYF.

The V gene is TRBV2, the J gene TRBJ1-6, with 7 bases fitting TRBD1. Trimming at V came to 6 bases and at J to 7 bases, leaving 3 bases not matched to a gene. The CDR3 has 13 amino acids. Germline-derived CDR1 and CDR2 are SNHLY and FYNNEI. This CDR3 reads CASRPGQNSPLHF. The DNA for the CDR3 is TGTGCCAGCAGGCCGGGACAGAATTCACCCCTCCACTTT.

CDR3 sequence reads: CASRGRGQFF. CDR3 in DNA: TGTGCCAGCAGGGGGCGAGGGCAGTTCTTC. The chain carries TRBV28 and TRBJ2-1, with D possibly being TRBD1 (5 bases). With 6 bases removed from V and 12 bases from J, the gap between germline ends came to 9 bases. The CDR3 spans 10 residues. Germline V gives CDR1 MDHEN, CDR2 SYDVKM.

The CDR3 here is CASSLTSGPYNEQFF. CDR3 sequence (DNA): TGTGCCAGCAGCTTGACTAGCGGGCCCTACAATGAGCAGTTCTTC. This chain links TRBV7-9 with TRBJ2-1; 10 bases map to TRBD2. The CDR3 is 15 amino acids. Germline V gene lookup returns CDR1 SEHNR and CDR2 FQNEAQ (reference sequence). The trim removed 3 bases at V and 2 bases at J, leaving 1 base unmatched.

This clone was recorded only once. This CDR3 reads CASSYSFDSPNEKLFF. CDR3 in DNA: TGTGCCAGCAGTTACTCTTTCGACAGTCCTAATGAAAAACTGTTTTTT. The rearrangement uses TRBV6-5 and TRBJ1-4, with D possibly TRBD1 on 5 matching bases. This CDR3 has 16 residues. The germline CDR1 and CDR2 sequences are MNHEY and SVGAGI. V shed 0 bases and J shed 3 bases, with 11 bases lying between them.

This chain joins TRBV6-5 and TRBJ2-7; possible D gene TRBD1, 6 bases. V lost 0 bases, J lost 0 bases, and 9 bases lay in between. This CDR3 spans 15 amino acids. CDR1 is MNHEY, CDR2 SVGAGI, per germline. CDR3 in DNA: TGTGCCAGCAGTTACTCGCCGGACAGCTCCTACGAGCAGTACTTC. Amino acid sequence: CASSYSPDSSYEQYF.